This T cell receptor (beta chain) was documented in a study of T cell clonality in common variable immunodeficiency. Clones were read by immunoSEQ multiplex PCR, and TCRdb kept only the in-frame ones, dropping some. Found here are some 60,000 clones, no singletons; the ten largest cover about 1.5%. V gave up 3 bases and J gave up 3 bases, with 6 bases separating them. Germline V gene data show CDR1 as MNHEY and CDR2 as SVGEGT. There are 13 residues in the CDR3. General observations from the study: CVID subjects had higher TCRbeta clonality than healthy controls, most marked in about a third. Links between repertoire features and CVID complications were heterogeneity-limited. CVID subjects shared fewer TCRbeta clones than healthy controls did.

Each donor provided about 5 to 9 ml of heparinized whole blood. The sample holds many counts of this clone. The antigen remains undetermined. The read halts 3 residues ahead of the CDR3 end, with the missing end drawn from the germline J gene. The receptor was isolated from a person aged 18 to 75 in good health. The sequencing input was peripheral blood mononuclear cells. The V and J genes are TRBV6-2 or TRBV6-3 and TRBJ2-1; D is uncertain. The part of the CDR3 DNA that was read is TGTGCCAGCAGTTATTCCAGCTACAATGAG. This gives the protein CASSYSSYNE. The whole CDR3 reads CASSYSSYNEQFF.